This passage covers 25 T cell receptor beta chains from one sample sequenced in a study of T cells in Graves' hyperthyroidism and ophthalmopathy. Researchers took RNA transcripts and amplified the TCR beta CDR3 regions from them. A first-round RT-PCR of the TCR CDR3 used the HTBI primer set. TCRdb called the multiplex PCR reads again in MiXCR, with one record for every CDR3 protein. The data show some 560,000 distinct CDR3 sequences, 15% to 19% seen once. The sample comprised blood. The receptors derive from a woman in her twenties or thirties with Graves' hyperthyroidism.

As concerns this clonotype: A clone one base away is much larger, so this may be a read error. This sequence joins TRBV7-9 and TRBJ2-1; perhaps D is TRBD1 or TRBD2 (5 bases each). The germline V and J ends were trimmed by 7 bases and 9 bases, with 19 bases remaining between them. Per the germline V gene, CDR1 is SEHNR and CDR2 is FQNEAQ (reference sequence). This CDR3 is 14 amino acids long. In DNA form, the CDR3 reads TGTGCCAGCATCCAGGATCTTCTCGGGGCTGAGCAGTTCTTC. This gives the protein CASIQDLLGAEQFF.

The V call is TRBV20-1, the J call TRBJ2-1; TRBD2 aligns across 11 bases. The CDR3 is made up of 17 amino acids. The ends lost 0 bases at V and 12 bases at J; junction bases unmatched: 16. Germline V gene data show CDR1 as DFQATT and CDR2 as SNEGSKA (reference sequence). CDR3 amino acids: CSARDPLEGLAARGQFF. CDR3 sequence (DNA): TGCAGTGCTAGAGATCCCCTGGAGGGACTAGCGGCCCGGGGGCAGTTCTTC.

The chain carries TRBV6-1 and TRBJ1-5; no definite D call. Germline lookup yields CDR1 MNHNS and CDR2 SASEGT. CDR3 length: 13 amino acids. V was shortened by 6 bases and J by 1 base, with 7 bases between the two germline ends. CDR3: CASRLDSNQPQHF. The CDR3 DNA follows: TGTGCCAGCAGACTAGACAGCAATCAGCCCCAGCATTTT.

The V and J genes are TRBV19 and TRBJ1-5, with a possible D match to TRBD1 (5 bases). CDR3 length: 15 amino acids. The germline gives CDR1 LNHDA, CDR2 SQIVND (reference sequence). Trimming cost V 6 bases and J 5 bases, with 17 bases left between them. CDR3 bases: TGTGCCAGTAGCTCTTCCGGGACCCAGGATCAGCCCCAGCATTTT. This encodes CASSSSGTQDQPQHF.

This clonotype showed up many times. This CDR3 reads CSARVTGFSNQPQHF. DNA for the CDR3: TGCAGTGCTAGAGTCACGGGTTTCAGCAATCAGCCCCAGCATTTT. The chain employs TRBV20-1 and TRBJ1-5; unclear D gene. Germline V gene lookup returns CDR1 DFQATT and CDR2 SNEGSKA (reference sequence). V was trimmed by 1 base and J by 1 base, leaving 11 bases between them. The CDR3 is 15 residues long.

This clonotype has just one count. The chain carries TRBV30 and TRBJ2-1; D tentatively reads TRBD1 or TRBD2 (5 bases each). This CDR3 contains 14 residues. Germline values: CDR1 GTSNPN, CDR2 SVGIG (reference sequence). Deletions cut 5 bases from V and 0 bases from J, with 11 bases between. The CDR3 loop reads CAWRRDGSYNEQFF. The CDR3 DNA follows: TGTGCCTGGCGCCGGGACGGCTCCTACAATGAGCAGTTCTTC.

This clonotype showed up just a few times. The chain recombines TRBV18 with TRBJ2-4, with D uncertain. The CDR3 consists of 15 residues. Trimming removed 0 bases from V and 8 bases from J, with 14 bases in between. Germline V gene sequence: CDR1 KGHSH, CDR2 LQKENI. The CDR3 sequence: CASSPPTGNRDIQYF. DNA for the CDR3: TGTGCCAGCTCACCACCGACCGGCAACCGGGACATTCAGTACTTC.

Ten or more counts support this clonotype. The chain carries TRBV6-5 and TRBJ1-2; TRBD1 matches at 10 bases. The V and J ends lost 2 bases and 4 bases, in that order; junction bases with no gene match: 4. The length of the CDR3 is 15 residues. Germline V lookup: CDR1 MNHEY, CDR2 SVGAGI. The CDR3 nucleotides are TGTGCCAGCAGTTACATGGGACAGGGGCTCTATGGCTACACCTTC. This codes for CASSYMGQGLYGYTF.

As for this clonotype: As the CDR3 is not closed by the conserved phenylalanine or tryptophan, this likely results from a read error. The rearrangement joins TRBV27 to TRBJ1-1; D remains unclear. The CDR3 contains 13 residues. Trimming cost V 3 bases and J 1 base, with 6 bases left between them. CDR1 is MNHEY and CDR2 is SMNVEV in the germline V gene (reference sequence). CDR3 region: CASSFESNTEAFS. CDR3 coding DNA: TGTGCCAGCAGTTTCGAGTCGAACACTGAAGCTTTCTCT.

Details on this clonotype: This may arise from a read error, as a much more abundant clone is one base away. This CDR3 is missing its conserved last phenylalanine or tryptophan, likely due to a read error. The rearrangement joins TRBV28 to TRBJ2-7; TRBD1 aligns across 10 bases. The CDR3 is 17 residues long. The trim removed 4 bases at V and 2 bases at J, leaving 11 bases unmatched. Germline V gene data show CDR1 as MDHEN and CDR2 as SYDVKM. The CDR3 loop reads CASSSTFRDRGPYEQYL. In DNA form, the CDR3 reads TGTGCCAGCAGTTCGACCTTCCGGGACAGGGGCCCCTACGAGCAGTACCTC.

In this sample, this clonotype turned up many times. The chain uses TRBV5-1 and TRBJ2-1; TRBD2 matches at 9 bases. The germline V gene encodes CDR1 SGHRS and CDR2 YFSETQ. The V and J ends lost 6 bases and 9 bases, in that order; junction bases with no gene match: 16. This CDR3 contains 16 residues. The DNA for the CDR3 is TGCGCCAGCACCAAGATCCCCTTAGCGGGAGTTAGTGAGCAGTTCTTC. This sequence encodes CASTKIPLAGVSEQFF.

V usage is TRBV6-1 and J usage is TRBJ2-2; D gene unclear. This CDR3 contains 16 residues. V was clipped by 3 bases and J by 0 bases, with 11 bases between them. Germline V gene lookup returns CDR1 MNHNS and CDR2 SASEGT. The DNA of the CDR3 is TGTGCCAGCAGTGATCCCGCGCGGTCGAACACCGGGGAGCTGTTTTTT. This sequence encodes CASSDPARSNTGELFF.

To note about this clonotype: Since the CDR3 does not end with the conserved phenylalanine or tryptophan, this likely comes from a read error. The CDR3 DNA sequence: TGTGCCAGCAGCCCCAGTAGCGGGAGTTCCTACAATGAGCAGTTCTCC. This sequence encodes CASSPSSGSSYNEQFS. The chain employs TRBV7-9 and TRBJ2-1; TRBD2 matches at 9 bases. Germline V gene sequence: CDR1 SEHNR, CDR2 FQNEAQ (reference sequence). CDR3 length: 16 residues. Unmatched junction bases numbered 6, after V lost 5 bases and J lost 1 base.

Many counts were recorded for this clonotype. Written as DNA, the CDR3 is TGCGCCAGCAGCCCGAGCGGGACCTCTGCGGGGGAGCAGTACTTC. It encodes CASSPSGTSAGEQYF. V and J are TRBV5-1 and TRBJ2-7; 7 nucleotides agree with TRBD2. This CDR3 contains 15 residues. The V and J ends lost 4 bases and 7 bases, in that order; junction bases with no gene match: 14. Germline V gene data show CDR1 as SGHRS and CDR2 as YFSETQ.

This clonotype appeared a few times. V is TRBV29-1 and J is TRBJ2-3; no definite D call. Trimming took off 3 bases at V and 2 bases at J, with 6 bases between the two ends. The CDR3 consists of 12 residues. The V gene's germline CDR1 is SQVTM and CDR2 ANQGSEA. The chain's CDR3 is CSVDLLTDTQYF. Written as DNA, the CDR3 is TGCAGCGTTGATCTACTCACAGATACGCAGTATTTT.

The chain joins TRBV15 to TRBJ2-4; D unresolved. Trimming pared 0 bases from V and 4 bases from J, leaving 7 bases between. From germline, CDR1 is LNHNV and CDR2 YYDKDF (reference sequence). The CDR3 has 14 residues. The CDR3, as DNA: TGTGCCACCAGCAGAGATTGGTCGAAAAACATTCAGTACTTC. Its protein product is CATSRDWSKNIQYF. The whole variable domain, filled in from reference TRBV15 and TRBJ2-4, reads DAMVIQNPRYQVTQFGKPVTLSCSQTLNHNVMYWYQQKSSQAPKLLFHYYDKDFNNEADTPDNFQSRRPNTSFCFLDIRSPGLGDTAMYLCATSRDWSKNIQYFGAGTRLSVL.

This clonotype was recorded many times. This sequence joins TRBV12-3 or TRBV12-4 and TRBJ2-3; D ambiguous. Trimming removed 2 bases at V and 2 bases at J, with 11 bases between. CDR3 length: 15 amino acids. CDR3 in DNA: TGTGCCAGCAGTTTATTAGGTTACTACACAGATACGCAGTATTTT. Translating gives CASSLLGYYTDTQYF.

This clonotype showed up many times. The chain has TRBV12-3 or TRBV12-4 and TRBJ1-1; D not resolved. V lost 4 bases to trimming and J lost 0 bases, with 6 bases between them. This CDR3 is built from 13 residues. The CDR3 DNA sequence: TGTGCCAGCAGTTGGGAGATGAACACTGAAGCTTTCTTT. Translated: CASSWEMNTEAFF.

This clonotype was seen at least ten times. The chain combines TRBV20-1 with TRBJ2-7; 13 bases match TRBD2. This CDR3 region has 16 residues. The germline V gene encodes CDR1 DFQATT and CDR2 SNEGSKA (reference sequence). Germline trimming cut 4 bases from V and 4 bases from J; bases unmatched to any gene: 10. This chain's CDR3 is CSANSGTSGNLYEQYF. The CDR3 bases are TGCAGTGCTAACTCCGGGACTAGCGGGAATTTGTACGAGCAGTACTTC.

The genes are TRBV25-1 and TRBJ2-7; 7 bases align to TRBD2. J gave up 4 bases and V 7 bases, and 7 bases lay outside the gene matches. This CDR3 has 13 amino acids. Germline CDR1 and CDR2: MGHDK and SYGVNS. CDR3 sequence (DNA): TGTGCCAGCAAGGCGGGAGACTTGTACGAGCAGTACTTC. It codes for CASKAGDLYEQYF.

This clonotype has ten or more counts. The chain has TRBV28 and TRBJ2-1; TRBD1 matches at 9 bases. Per germline, CDR1 MDHEN and CDR2 SYDVKM. The CDR3 is 15 amino acids. V dropped 4 bases and J dropped 8; count of bases not matched to a gene: 9. The CDR3 DNA follows: TGTGCCAGCAGTTCCCCGGGACAGGGTAGGGATGAGCAGTTCTTC. This gives the protein CASSSPGQGRDEQFF.

This clonotype was seen many times. This sequence joins TRBV6-6 and TRBJ2-3; D remains unclear. Germline assignment: CDR1 MNHNY and CDR2 SVGAGI (reference sequence). Trimming shortened V by 0 bases and J by 2 bases, and 12 bases separated the two germline ends. The CDR3 length is 16 residues. The CDR3 spells CASSYSGRPNTDTQYF. The CDR3 DNA follows: TGTGCCAGCAGTTACTCTGGCAGGCCGAACACAGATACGCAGTATTTT.

This clonotype was counted ten times or more. The chain couples TRBV12-3 or TRBV12-4 to TRBJ1-6; TRBD1 matches 10 bases. V was pared by 5 bases and J by 10 bases, with 8 bases of the junction left unmatched. The CDR3 length is 15 residues. The CDR3 sequence: CASSTATGGRSPLHF. Written as DNA, the CDR3 is TGTGCCAGCAGTACCGCGACAGGGGGCCGGTCACCCCTCCACTTT.

The sample holds many counts of this clonotype. The rearrangement joins TRBV6-1 to TRBJ1-5, with 9 bases lining up with TRBD1. The germline gives CDR1 MNHNS, CDR2 SASEGT. This CDR3 spans 15 amino acids. After removal of 5 bases from V and 4 bases from J, the junction contained 6 bases not matched to a gene. CDR3 sequence: CASSPGQGVNQPQHF. Written as DNA, the CDR3 is TGTGCCAGCAGTCCGGGACAGGGAGTAAATCAGCCCCAGCATTTT.

This clonotype was detected many times. This chain links TRBV27 with TRBJ2-7, with D uncertain. CDR1 and CDR2 from the germline V gene are MNHEY and SMNVEV (reference sequence). The CDR3 totals 14 residues. Trimming removed 4 bases at V and 3 bases at J, with 13 bases between. The CDR3 loop is CASSYRTDGYEQYF. The DNA for the CDR3 is TGTGCCAGCAGTTACCGGACCGACGGCTACGAGCAGTACTTC.